These 3 T cell receptor beta chains came from one sample sequenced in a study of CXCR3-negative and CXCR3-positive naive CD8 T cells. Each TRB cDNA library was prepared by 5' RACE (with UMI labels). Reprocessing the 5' RACE reads, TCRdb reports a single entry for every CDR3 protein and omits DNA. The data show around 3,900 distinct CDR3 sequences, and the top ten clones hold approximately 2%. The sequencing sample was made of naive CXCR3- CD8+ T cells from blood. Subset: CD45RO-CCR7+CD27+CD95- naive CD8+ T cells lacking CXCR3 (TNR3-). The receptor source for this set is a human donor in good health. Some clones in this sample may be carry-over from other donors' samples.

This clonotype is deemed medium-sized by its frequency. The chain employs TRBV5-6 and TRBJ1-2. The CDR3 is 13 amino acids. Germline lookup yields CDR1 SGHDT and CDR2 YYEEEE. This CDR3 reads CASEKTDLYGYTF.

This chain joins TRBV18 and TRBJ2-1. This CDR3 has 13 residues. Germline lookup yields CDR1 KGHSH and CDR2 LQKENI. This chain's CDR3 is CASSPGTYNERFF.

This chain uses TRBV5-4 with TRBJ2-1; the D call from TCRdb, TRBD1, cannot be confirmed without DNA. CDR3 length: 14 residues. Germline CDR1 reads SGHNT; CDR2 reads YYREEE (reference sequence). The CDR3 sequence is CASSGRQVNNEQFF. Full variable domain (outside the CDR3, taken from reference TRBV5-4 and TRBJ2-1): ETGVTQSPTHLIKTRGQQVTLRCSSQSGHNTVSWYQQALGQGPQFIFQYYREEENGRGNFPPRFSGLQFPNYSSELNVNALELDDSALYLCASSGRQVNNEQFFGPGTRLTVL.